This is a list of T cell receptor beta chains from one sample in a study of T-cell memory formation after mild COVID-19. One entry per CDR3 protein results from TCRdb running MiXCR on the 5' RACE reads. The sample lists approximately 88,000 distinct CDR3 sequences; roughly 23% were seen once. Sequenced sample: PBMCs or a T cell subset sorted from them (not recorded which). All receptors come from a man aged 18 to 30 who had mild COVID-19 (a few samples of this study predate the infection). Cell type and time point are not known. The CDR3 runs from the conserved cysteine through the conserved F or W. D genes are given only for firm matches. Rows give clone size only sometimes, using once, few, many, or a class for an expanded clone.

TRBD1,TRBV11-3,TRBJ2-1,-,CASSFLYGQGVAEQFF,TGTGCCAGCAGCTTTCTTTACGGGCAGGGGGTGGCTGAGCAGTTCTTC
TRBD1,TRBV9,TRBJ2-5,few,CASSADRVETQYF,TGTGCCAGCAGCGCGGACAGGGTGGAGACCCAGTACTTC
-,TRBV4-1,TRBJ2-7,-,CASSLRGFESYEQYF,TGCGCCAGCAGCCTCCGGGGTTTCGAATCCTACGAGCAGTACTTC
-,TRBV29-1,TRBJ1-2,-,CSTLGDTNYGYTF,TGCAGCACTTTAGGGGACACTAACTATGGCTACACCTTC
TRBD2,TRBV11-1,TRBJ2-1,few,CASSGTKRFYNEQFF,TGTGCCAGCAGCGGGACTAAGCGATTCTACAATGAGCAGTTCTTC
-,TRBV12-3/TRBV12-4,TRBJ1-3,-,CASGWSGNTIYF,TGTGCCAGCGGGTGGTCTGGAAACACCATATATTTT
-,TRBV5-1,TRBJ2-7,-,CASSLAHPRTDYEQYF,TGCGCCAGCAGCTTGGCCCACCCGCGGACTGACTACGAGCAGTACTTC
-,TRBV9,TRBJ2-1,-,CASSVVPLKGENEQFF,TGTGCCAGCAGCGTAGTGCCCCTGAAGGGAGAGAATGAGCAGTTCTTC
-,TRBV29-1,TRBJ1-3,few,CSVGGPDSGNTIYF,TGCAGCGTTGGGGGCCCAGACTCTGGAAACACCATATATTTT
-,TRBV27,TRBJ1-1,many,CASSPSRRDKNTEAFF,TGTGCCAGCAGCCCCTCCCGCCGGGACAAGAACACTGAAGCTTTCTTT
-,TRBV11-2,TRBJ1-4,-,CASSFGGVEEKLFF,TGTGCCAGCAGCTTCGGGGGTGTAGAGGAAAAACTGTTTTTT
-,TRBV19,TRBJ2-7,few,CASSAPSGGQLYEQYF,TGTGCCAGTAGTGCCCCATCTGGCGGGCAGCTCTACGAGCAGTACTTC
-,TRBV6-6,TRBJ1-6,-,CAIDSSGLSPLHF,TGTGCCATCGACAGTTCCGGTTTATCACCCCTCCACTTT
TRBD1,TRBV29-1,TRBJ1-2,-,CSVPLPGQSRYGYTF,TGCAGCGTTCCCTTACCGGGACAGAGTCGCTATGGCTACACCTTC
-,TRBV7-3,TRBJ1-1,-,CASSLSLGGNTEAFF,TGTGCCAGCAGCTTATCCCTAGGGGGAAACACTGAAGCTTTCTTT
-,TRBV5-5,TRBJ2-1,-,CASSVSWGLRYNEQFF,TGTGCCAGCAGCGTCTCCTGGGGGCTGAGGTACAATGAGCAGTTCTTC
-,TRBV7-6,TRBJ2-3,few,CASSLEVGASGTDTQYF,TGTGCCAGCAGCTTAGAGGTGGGGGCAAGCGGCACAGATACGCAGTATTTT
-,TRBV7-9,TRBJ2-1,many,CASSQNNEQFF,TGTGCCAGCAGCCAAAACAATGAGCAGTTCTTC
TRBD1,TRBV9,TRBJ2-7,-,CASSAGQGPDYEQYF,TGTGCCAGCAGCGCTGGACAGGGTCCTGATTACGAGCAGTACTTC
TRBD2,TRBV5-1,TRBJ2-1,-,CASSLSVGGGAYNEQFF,TGCGCCAGCAGCTTGTCTGTCGGCGGGGGGGCTTACAATGAGCAGTTCTTC
TRBD1,TRBV6-1,TRBJ1-1,few,CASTLTGETEAFF,TGTGCCAGCACTCTGACAGGGGAGACTGAAGCTTTCTTT
-,TRBV4-1,TRBJ2-3,few,CASSQTWGTDTQYF,TGCGCCAGCAGCCAGACCTGGGGCACAGATACGCAGTATTTT
-,TRBV20-1,TRBJ2-1,-,CSARERAEQFF,TGCAGTGCTAGGGAACGGGCTGAGCAGTTCTTC
TRBD2,TRBV11-2,TRBJ2-3,few,CASSFPASGTSTDTQYF,TGTGCCAGCAGCTTCCCTGCTAGCGGAACTAGCACAGATACGCAGTATTTT
-,TRBV2,TRBJ2-1,-,CASGLFYNEQFF,TGTGCCAGCGGACTCTTCTACAATGAGCAGTTCTTC
-,TRBV5-1,TRBJ2-3,few,CASSLGETASGTDTQYF,TGCGCCAGCAGCTTGGGGGAAACGGCTAGCGGCACAGATACGCAGTATTTT
TRBD1,TRBV6-5,TRBJ2-7,many,CASSYSGTGRYEQYF,TGTGCCAGCAGTTACTCCGGGACAGGGCGCTACGAGCAGTACTTC
TRBD1,TRBV5-4,TRBJ2-7,-,CASSWGTGSEQYF,TGTGCCAGCAGCTGGGGGACAGGGAGCGAGCAGTACTTC
-,TRBV11-3,TRBJ2-2,-,CASILGGARTPGSCFF,-
-,TRBV4-3,TRBJ1-1,-,CASSQDLGNTEAFF,TGCGCCAGCAGCCAAGACCTGGGGAACACTGAAGCTTTCTTT
TRBD1,TRBV7-2,TRBJ2-7,-,CASSSRQGSYEQYF,TGTGCCAGCAGCTCCAGACAGGGCTCCTACGAGCAGTACTTC
-,TRBV4-1,TRBJ2-7,few,CASSQKPGAHSYEQYF,TGCGCCAGCAGCCAAAAGCCAGGGGCCCACTCCTACGAGCAGTACTTC
-,TRBV29-1,TRBJ1-1,-,CSVQSMNTEAFF,TGCAGCGTTCAGAGCATGAACACTGAAGCTTTCTTT
-,TRBV6-5,TRBJ2-1,many,CASSYSPRTFYEQFF,TGTGCCAGCAGTTACTCCCCCAGGACGTTCTATGAGCAGTTCTTC
-,TRBV7-3,TRBJ1-1,few,CASSSGGATEAFF,TGTGCCAGCAGCTCCGGTGGGGCCACTGAAGCTTTCTTT
-,TRBV4-3,TRBJ1-1,-,CASSQEWGRPMNTEAFF,TGCGCCAGCAGCCAAGAATGGGGCAGGCCAATGAACACTGAAGCTTTCTTT